This T cell receptor (beta chain) was sequenced in a study of tumor-infiltrating lymphocytes in primary liver carcinoma. Extraction of RNA together with DNA used about 17-31 mg of unsorted bulk tissue. All patients had surgically resected primary liver carcinoma. The CDR3 extends over 12 residues, inclusive of both ends. From around 0.5 ug of total RNA, TCR beta-specific cDNA was reverse-transcribed using a constant-region primer. Library construction for TCR beta comprised three nested multiplex PCR rounds performed with slightly modified ARM-PCR. The two initial PCR rounds, about 9 cycles each, used TRBV1-TRBV30 forward and C-beta reverse primers. TCRdb fed the multiplex PCR reads into MiXCR, producing one record per CDR3 protein. This table has approximately 76,000 distinct CDR3 sequences, about two thirds appearing once. As for this clonotype: Its cognate antigen is unknown. The CDR3 does not close with the conserved phenylalanine or tryptophan, likely indicating a read error. The limits of the CDR3 on the DNA are not certain, so only TCRdb's listed CDR3 is given.

The study, taken as a whole, reports: Researchers report that only about 7.5-25% of top clones turned up in all five tumor regions.

Sequencing used liver tumor tissue from sampling region 4. Documented subset: tumor region T4, right-lateral pole. The V and J genes are TRBV12-3 or TRBV12-4 and TRBJ1-2. This clonotype was sampled from a woman aged 55-70 years with primary liver carcinoma and hepatitis B virus infection. The chain's CDR3 is CASSLGRRNYAS.